The 5 T cell receptor beta chains presented below share a single source sample, sequenced in a study of blood T cell repertoires in COVID-19. Data came from immunoSEQ multiplex PCR; TCRdb stores just in-frame clones and leaves some out. The sample lists about 250,000 clones; almost 90% were seen once. The sequencing input was peripheral blood. These receptors all stem from a man older than 75 with acute or convalescent COVID-19.

This clone was seen only a few times. The sample carries other DNA sequences with the same CDR3. The chain links TRBV3-1 (or the pseudogene TRBV3-2) to TRBJ1-1, with D tentatively TRBD1 (5 bases). The length of the CDR3 is 11 residues. V shed 8 bases and J shed 5 bases, with 9 bases lying between them. The germline gives CDR1 LGHDT, CDR2 YNNKEL (reference sequence). Here the CDR3 DNA reads TGTGCCAGCCGGGGGGGAACTGAAGCTTTCTTT. Its translation is CASRGGTEAFF.

With regard to this clone: Other nucleotide sequences from this sample produce the same CDR3. The J gene is TRBJ2-7, the V gene TRBV5-1; 10 bases fit TRBD2. CDR1 is SGHRS and CDR2 is YFSETQ in the germline V gene. The CDR3 spans 15 residues. The V gene end was trimmed by 0 bases and the J gene end by 2 bases; junction bases not matched to a gene: 2. CDR3 in amino acids: CASSLASGRAYEQYF. The CDR3 region has the DNA TGCGCCAGCAGCTTGGCAAGCGGGAGGGCCTACGAGCAGTACTTC.

J is TRBJ2-6 and V is TRBV7-9, with D uncertain. This CDR3 has 14 residues. In germline, CDR1 is SEHNR, CDR2 FQNEAQ (reference sequence). Trimming removed 3 bases from V and 2 bases from J, with 5 bases in between. The CDR3 coding sequence is TGTGCCAGCAGCTTTACGGCTGGGGCCAACGTCCTGACTTTC. It yields the protein CASSFTAGANVLTF.

This sequence joins TRBV18 and TRBJ2-1, with TRBD2 identical over 9 bases. CDR1 KGHSH and CDR2 LQKENI come from the germline V gene. V was pared by 3 bases and J by 6 bases, with 3 bases of the junction left unmatched. The CDR3 consists of 14 residues. CDR3 coding DNA: TGTGCCAGCTCACCCGGGACTAGCATCAATGAGCAGTTCTTC. It yields the protein CASSPGTSINEQFF.

V usage is TRBV27 and J usage is TRBJ2-3; D perhaps matches TRBD1 (6 bases). From germline, CDR1 is MNHEY and CDR2 SMNVEV (reference sequence). The V end lost 1 base, the J end lost 10 bases, and 18 bases lay between the germline ends. This CDR3 has 15 residues. CDR3 coding DNA: TGTGCCAGCAGTTTATTCGGGGTGAGGGGGTACGCGCAGTATTTT. Its translation: CASSLFGVRGYAQYF.